Shown below are 8 T cell receptor beta chains from a single sample sequenced in a study of T cell responses to AZD1222 COVID-19 vaccine listed by TCRdb under 2021. The library was obtained by the immunoSEQ multiplex PCR assay. TCRdb obtained this table from immuneACCESS and retained in-frame rearrangements with V and J assigned. These tables miss some clones; where compared with another copy, unresolved V genes account for less than half of the shortfall, and the remainder is unexplained. Recorded for this sample are 150,000 to 180,000 clones; about 87% of them occurred a single time. 3% to 3.5% of the sample belongs to the ten largest clones. In the paper's terms, the time point label means: baseline before first vaccination. Sequencing was performed on peripheral blood, taken on day 0 of AZD1222 vaccination. Receptor source: an adult in good health.

Concerning this clone itself: An end of the junction differs from the germline gene, which may be a read error. The chain couples TRBV6-5 to TRBJ1-3, with D perhaps TRBD1 (6 bases). The CDR3 is 15 residues long. Per germline, CDR1 MNHEY and CDR2 SVGAGI. The CDR3 nucleotides are TGTGCCAGCAGTGACTCCAGGGGATCGGGAAACACCATATATTTT. Translation gives CASSDSRGSGNTIYF.

The rearrangement uses TRBV2 and TRBJ1-5; D gene unclear. V was clipped by 2 bases and J by 11 bases, with 10 bases between them. The germline CDR1 and CDR2 sequences are SNHLY and FYNNEI. The CDR3 runs to 12 residues. CDR3 nucleotides: TGTGCCAGCAGTGAAACTGGGAATGCCCAGCATTTT. Encoded protein: CASSETGNAQHF.

The chain employs TRBV28 and TRBJ2-7; D gene unclear. Between the trimmed V and J ends, which lost 6 bases and 12 bases, there was a span of 21 bases. The CDR3 runs to 13 residues. Germline CDR1 is MDHEN and CDR2 is SYDVKM. CDR3 protein: CASRPLRLAAGYF. CDR3 coding DNA: TGTGCCAGCAGACCACTCCGACTGGCCGCAGGGTACTTC.

The J gene is TRBJ1-2, the V gene TRBV12-3 or TRBV12-4; 9 positions match TRBD1. The V segment lost 6 bases and the J segment 7 bases; nucleotides outside the gene matches: 6. This CDR3 spans 13 amino acids. The CDR3 bases are TGTGCCAGCAGCTTGACAGGGGGTGGTGGCTACACCTTC. Encoded protein: CASSLTGGGGYTF.

This clone occurred a few times. The J gene is TRBJ2-7, the V gene TRBV7-9; TRBD1 aligns across 10 bases. V lost 3 bases to trimming and J lost 4 bases; unmatched junction nucleotides: 3. This CDR3 has 14 residues. Germline CDR1 is SEHNR and CDR2 is FQNEAQ (reference sequence). CDR3 coding DNA: TGTGCCAGCAGCTTGGGACAGGGGAATTACGAGCAGTACTTC. It encodes CASSLGQGNYEQYF. Using reference TRBV7-9 and TRBJ2-7 for the parts outside the CDR3, the full variable domain is DTGVSQNPRHKITKRGQNVTFRCDPISEHNRLYWYRQTLGQGPEFLTYFQNEAQLEKSRLLSDRFSAERPKGSFSTLEIQRTEQGDSAMYLCASSLGQGNYEQYFGPGTRLTVT.

Comments on this clone: Other DNA sequences in the sample encode the same CDR3. Here the CDR3 reads CASSSRGGNTEAFF. Written as DNA, the CDR3 is TGTGCCAGCAGCTCGCGGGGAGGGAACACTGAAGCTTTCTTT. This rearrangement joins TRBV7-9 to TRBJ1-1, with D uncertain. Germline CDR1 SEHNR, CDR2 FQNEAQ (reference sequence). Trimming shortened V by 4 bases and J by 1 base, and 10 bases separated the two germline ends. CDR3 length equals 14 residues.

The chain links TRBV7-9 to TRBJ2-2, with a tentative D call TRBD2 (5 bases). The germline V gene encodes CDR1 SEHNR and CDR2 FQNEAQ (reference sequence). V dropped 3 bases and J dropped 3 bases, with 8 bases sitting between them. This CDR3 has 14 amino acids. DNA of the CDR3: TGTGCCAGCAGCTTGGCGGGCGACACCGGGGAGCTGTTTTTT. The encoded protein is CASSLAGDTGELFF.

The rearrangement links TRBV5-1 to TRBJ2-2; perhaps D is TRBD1 or TRBD2 (5 bases each). Germline V gene lookup returns CDR1 SGHRS and CDR2 YFSETQ. Trimming removed 3 bases from V and 0 bases from J, with 12 bases in between. The CDR3 spans 16 residues. CDR3 sequence (DNA): TGCGCCAGCAGCTCCCCGGGGCAGACGAACACCGGGGAGCTGTTTTTT. This codes for CASSSPGQTNTGELFF.